This T cell receptor (beta chain) stems from a study of T-cell reconstitution after alpha-beta-depleted transplantation in children. During its preparation, the TCRbeta library received unique molecular identifiers. TCRdb re-called the PCR reads with MiXCR, one entry per CDR3 protein. The profile shows 420,000 or so distinct CDR3 sequences, 11% of them singletons. CDR1 is ENHRY, CDR2 SYGVKD, per germline. With V trimmed by 6 bases and J by 2 bases, 4 bases remained unmatched. This CDR3 is 14 amino acids long. The gene calls are TRBV10-3 and TRBJ2-3; 8 bases are a match to TRBD1. This clonotype originated in a human donor who donated a stem cell graft to a child with acute myeloid leukemia. Specimen: PBMCs from the stem cell graft donor, collected from the stem cell graft. The CDR3 sequence: CAIRRQGNTDTQYF. CDR3 bases: TGTGCCATCAGGCGACAGGGGAACACAGATACGCAGTATTTT.